What follows are 18 T cell receptor beta chains derived from one specimen sequenced in a study of early T cells in non-severe SARS-CoV-2 infection. TCRdb used MiXCR to reprocess the 5' RACE reads, holding one entry per CDR3 protein. This table holds roughly 90,000 distinct CDR3 sequences, approximately 14% found once. Sequences were obtained from whole blood. The receptors derive from an adult who was a healthcare worker with PCR-confirmed SARS-CoV-2 infection or an uninfected control (not recorded which).

This chain uses TRBV6-5 with TRBJ1-1; D remains ambiguous. V was clipped by 6 bases and J by 1 base, with 9 bases between them. In germline, CDR1 is MNHEY, CDR2 SVGAGI. The CDR3 consists of 13 residues. CDR3 DNA: TGTGCCAGCAGCCCACAGCCGAACACTGAAGCTTTCTTT. Residues: CASSPQPNTEAFF.

This clonotype has ten or more counts. The V call is TRBV18, the J call TRBJ2-2, with D perhaps matching TRBD1 or TRBD2 (5 bases each). V gave up 3 bases and J gave up 0 bases, with 14 bases separating them. The CDR3 sequence is 17 residues long. CDR1 is KGHSH and CDR2 is LQKENI in the germline V gene. In DNA, the CDR3 is TGTGCCAGCTCACCGGCCGGGACCCTCTCGAACACCGGGGAGCTGTTTTTT. Translation: CASSPAGTLSNTGELFF.

This chain connects TRBV15 to TRBJ1-5; D might be TRBD1 (5 bases). Per the germline V gene, CDR1 is LNHNV and CDR2 is YYDKDF (reference sequence). The V gene lost 5 bases and the J gene lost 9 bases, with 11 bases spanning the gap. The length of the CDR3 is 12 residues. CDR3 sequence reads: CATSLGQGPQHF. CDR3 bases: TGTGCCACCAGCTTGGGGCAGGGGCCCCAGCATTTT.

V and J are TRBV28 and TRBJ1-2; the D is unclear. The germline gives CDR1 MDHEN, CDR2 SYDVKM. The CDR3 length is 11 residues. The germline V and J ends were trimmed by 8 bases and 7 bases, with 11 bases remaining between them. The CDR3 reads CASLGIPGYTF. CDR3 coding DNA: TGTGCCAGCCTGGGTATTCCTGGCTACACCTTC.

This clonotype has only a few counts. V gene TRBV28 combines with J gene TRBJ2-3; the D call may be TRBD1 or TRBD2 (6 bases each). CDR1 is MDHEN, CDR2 SYDVKM, per germline. The CDR3 loop spans 14 amino acids. Trimming pared 7 bases from V and 1 base from J, leaving 12 bases between. The CDR3: CASKRGAGTDTQYF. The CDR3 DNA is TGTGCCAGCAAGAGGGGGGCAGGCACAGATACGCAGTATTTT.

The CDR3 nucleotides read TGTGCCAGCAGCTTCTCGGGGGCCGGAGATACGCAGTATTTT. It encodes CASSFSGAGDTQYF. The rearrangement joins TRBV7-9 to TRBJ2-3; D is tentatively TRBD1 or TRBD2 (6 bases each). Looked up from germline, CDR1 is SEHNR and CDR2 is FQNEAQ (reference sequence). The V gene lost 3 bases and the J gene lost 5 bases, with 12 bases spanning the gap. This CDR3 has 14 residues.

This clonotype was observed at least ten times. The chain carries TRBV6-2 or TRBV6-3 and TRBJ2-3, with 15 positions matching TRBD2. The CDR3 is 18 residues long. V shed 2 bases and J 6 bases; nucleotides not matched to a gene: 9. The germline CDR1 and CDR2 sequences are MNHEY and SVGEGT. The CDR3 coding sequence is TGTGCCAGCAGTTACCCGGGACTAGCGGGGGGCACTGACGATACGCAGTATTTT. Protein: CASSYPGLAGGTDDTQYF.

This clonotype was counted between two and nine times. This chain uses TRBV3-1 with TRBJ2-7; D is uncertain. CDR1 and CDR2 (germline): LGHDT, YNNKEL (reference sequence). The CDR3 sequence is 16 residues long. Trimming cost V 0 bases and J 7 bases, with 19 bases left between them. CDR3 region: CASSQEVPAYYGEQYF. CDR3 in DNA: TGTGCCAGCAGCCAAGAAGTTCCCGCTTACTACGGAGAGCAGTACTTC.

The rearrangement links TRBV20-1 to TRBJ2-3; 12 positions agree with TRBD2. J lost 0 bases, V lost 6 bases, and 7 bases had no gene match. Per the germline V gene, CDR1 is DFQATT and CDR2 is SNEGSKA (reference sequence). The CDR3 loop spans 16 amino acids. CDR3 bases: TGCAGTGCCACACTAGCGGGGGGATGGAGCACAGATACGCAGTATTTT. This gives the protein CSATLAGGWSTDTQYF.

This clonotype was observed a handful of times. CDR3 amino acids: CASSLDGRSYEQYF. CDR3 DNA: TGTGCCAGCAGCTTGGACGGACGCTCCTACGAGCAGTACTTC. The chain recombines TRBV11-2 with TRBJ2-7, with D unresolved. V was pared by 3 bases and J by 0 bases, with 9 bases between. In germline, CDR1 is SGHAT, CDR2 FQNNGV. The CDR3 contains 14 residues.

This clonotype was detected ten times or more. The chain is built from TRBV15 and TRBJ1-3; D call uncertain. The CDR3 runs 17 residues. Trimming stripped 1 base from V and 5 bases from J, with 18 bases between. The germline V gene encodes CDR1 LNHNV and CDR2 YYDKDF (reference sequence). CDR3 nucleotide sequence: TGTGCCACCAGCAGAGCACAGCCAATGTCCGATCGAAACACCATATATTTT. It yields the protein CATSRAQPMSDRNTIYF.

This clonotype was observed at least ten times. This chain joins TRBV11-1 and TRBJ1-6; D remains ambiguous. CDR3 size: 14 residues. V dropped 3 bases and J dropped 7 bases, with 10 bases sitting between them. Germline V gene data show CDR1 as SGHAT and CDR2 as FQDESV (reference sequence). The CDR3 loop reads CASSFRTVNSPLHF. The CDR3 DNA follows: TGTGCCAGCAGCTTTAGGACGGTCAATTCACCCCTCCACTTT.

This clonotype was recorded at least ten times. CDR3 in DNA: TGTGCCAGCAGCTCCCGTAGCGGGGGGCTTAGGGCAGATACGCAGTATTTT. It translates to CASSSRSGGLRADTQYF. This chain links TRBV28 with TRBJ2-3; 10 bases map to TRBD2. After removal of 6 bases from V and 4 bases from J, the junction contained 13 bases not matched to a gene. The CDR3 has 17 residues. From germline, CDR1 is MDHEN and CDR2 SYDVKM.

This clonotype was observed many times. The V call is TRBV2, the J call TRBJ1-1, with D possibly matching TRBD1 (5 bases). The CDR3 has 14 amino acids. Germline loops: CDR1 SNHLY, CDR2 FYNNEI. The germline V and J ends were trimmed by 6 bases and 7 bases, with 18 bases remaining between them. CDR3 nucleotide sequence: TGTGCCAGCAGCCAGCAGGGAAGTAGAGGTGAAGCTTTCTTT. Protein product: CASSQQGSRGEAFF.

The V gene is TRBV2, the J gene TRBJ1-6; 9 bases line up with TRBD1. Germline CDR1 reads SNHLY; CDR2 reads FYNNEI. V trimming: 3 bases; J trimming: 5 bases; junction bases outside the gene matches: 2. The CDR3 is 15 residues long. CDR3 sequence reads: CASSERTGDNSPLHF. CDR3 coding DNA: TGTGCCAGCAGTGAGAGGACAGGGGATAATTCACCCCTCCACTTT.

The rearrangement links TRBV28 to TRBJ1-2, with no clear D. Germline CDR1 and CDR2: MDHEN and SYDVKM. CDR3 length: 14 residues. The V gene lost 3 bases and the J gene lost 4 bases, with 12 bases spanning the gap. CDR3 residues: CASSFGRGIYGYTF. CDR3 sequence (DNA): TGTGCCAGCAGTTTTGGGCGGGGAATCTATGGCTACACCTTC.

The count of this clonotype is one. This chain links TRBV5-6 with TRBJ2-4; a weak D match, TRBD1 (5 bases). The V gene's germline CDR1 is SGHDT and CDR2 YYEEEE. This CDR3 has 14 amino acids. V gave up 4 bases and J gave up 14 bases, with 22 bases separating them. As DNA, the CDR3 is TGTGCCAGCAGCCCCGGGTGGGGCCAAAAATCGAAGTACTTC. This codes for CASSPGWGQKSKYF.

This clonotype was picked up a small number of times. J is TRBJ1-2 and V is TRBV7-2, with D unclear. The length of the CDR3 is 14 residues. Looked up from germline, CDR1 is SGHTA and CDR2 is FQGNSA. Trimming pared 0 bases from V and 1 base from J, leaving 6 bases between. The CDR3 DNA reads as TGTGCCAGCAGCTTAGCCCACAGTAACTATGGCTACACCTTC. Its protein is CASSLAHSNYGYTF. The whole variable domain, remainder taken from reference TRBV7-2 and TRBJ1-2, is GAGVSQSPSNKVTEKGKDVELRCDPISGHTALYWYRQSLGQGLEFLIYFQGNSAPDKSGLPSDRFSAERTGGSVSTLTIQRTQQEDSAVYLCASSLAHSNYGYTFGSGTRLTVV.